This entry is about one T cell receptor beta chain. Its recognized antigen is unknown. The record has no base qualities; no much larger clone is one base away. The data were produced on an Illumina HiSeq 2500. Quantitative 5'-RACE with molecular barcodes was used to prepare TCR beta libraries. Per the authors' processing: Disease-linked TCR variants were identified with a new computational method built on a probabilistic model of VDJ rearrangement. TCRdb reworked the public reads: Q25 trimming with fastp, MiXCR clone assembly, productive beta chains retained. All rows with the same CDR3 protein become a single entry with the most common DNA and genes. For this entry, the V and J calls and clone size follow TCRdb and not the study's own pipeline. The table for this sample lists hundreds of thousands of distinct CDR3 sequences; 12% of them were counted only once. The leading ten clones occupy more than 0.5% of the sample.

This entry is derived from a study of CD8 T cells in ankylosing spondylitis (dated by TCRdb to the late 2010s). About the study as a whole: To find TCR variants linked to disease, the study profiled T cell receptor beta repertoires in ankylosing spondylitis patients and healthy donors. The full study cohort comprised 25 ankylosing spondylitis patients and 110 or so healthy donors. Peripheral blood was sampled, and synovial fluid was also collected from ankylosing spondylitis patients.

Summary of the overall study and its limitations: The disease-linked clones were reported to be significantly enriched in matched synovial fluid samples from ankylosing spondylitis patients. Some motif variants were previously reported in synovial fluid and blood of reactive arthritis patients, suggesting common disease-initiation mechanisms. A TCR beta motif of several highly homologous amino acid variants appeared characteristic of blood from ankylosing spondylitis patients. The disease-linked clones showed a CD8+ phenotype and occurred at relatively low frequencies in peripheral blood.

The clonotype was recovered from a male donor with ankylosing spondylitis. Material for sequencing was blood, either unsorted or a sorted T cell fraction (not recorded which).

The sequenced DNA is TGTGCCAGCAGCTCTCGGGCGGGAGACGCATACGAGCAGTACTTC. Translated, it reads CASSSRAGDAYEQYF. This receptor chain uses TRBV7-2 and TRBJ2-7; TRBD2 lines up with 7 middle nucleotides. The germline V gene gives CDR1 as SGHTA and CDR2 as FQGNSA. After removal of 4 bases from V and 4 bases from J, the junction retains 10 bases not matched to a gene. The CDR3, from cysteine to phenylalanine, totals 15 residues. The entry retains the CDR3 DNA only, 45 bases that are in frame from base 1.